This is a list of T cell receptor beta chains from one sample in a study of cytomegalovirus exposure and HLA in healthy donors. Measured with immunoSEQ multiplex PCR; TCRdb has only the in-frame clones, and not every one. The sample includes 150,000 to 200,000 clones, about 71% seen only once; the top ten take 1.4% to 1.5%. The sample was PBMCs. These receptors came from a man aged 50 to 59 in good health and CMV-seronegative. Each CDR3 is given with its conserved first and last residue. A D gene is named only where the DNA matches it firmly. Not all rows give a size; the values are once, few, many and, for expanded clones, a class.

V: TRBV5-1
D: TRBD2
J: TRBJ2-5
size: .
DNA: TGCGCCAGCAGCCCGGTGGGACTAGCGGGGCCCCAAGAGACCCAGTACTTC
CDR3: CASSPVGLAGPQETQYF

V: TRBV4-3
D: .
J: TRBJ1-6
size: .
DNA: TGCGCCAGCAGTCACCCAGTGTATAATTCACCCCTCCACTTT
CDR3: CASSHPVYNSPLHF

V: TRBV29-1
D: TRBD2
J: TRBJ2-1
size: .
DNA: TGCAGCGTTTCCCGGGGACTAGCGGGACCGAGCTCCTACAATGAGCAGTTCTTC
CDR3: CSVSRGLAGPSSYNEQFF

V: TRBV5-6
D: TRBD1
J: TRBJ1-4
size: .
DNA: TGTGCCAGCAGCAAGACAGGGCTTGACGAAAAACTGTTTTTT
CDR3: CASSKTGLDEKLFF

V: TRBV5-1
D: .
J: TRBJ2-5
size: .
DNA: TGCGCCAGCAGCAAGGAGACAGGCCAAGAGACCCAGTACTTC
CDR3: CASSKETGQETQYF

V: TRBV6-1
D: .
J: TRBJ1-1
size: .
DNA: TGTGCCAGTCCCTCCCAGGGGCGCACTGAAGCTTTCTTT
CDR3: CASPSQGRTEAFF

V: TRBV5-1
D: .
J: TRBJ2-5
size: .
DNA: TGCGCCAGCAGCTTGGAGGGCGGACTCCAAGAGACCCAGTACTTC
CDR3: CASSLEGGLQETQYF

V: TRBV10-3
D: .
J: TRBJ1-4
size: .
DNA: TGTGCCATCAGTGAGCCCACAGGGAGGGATGAAAAACTGTTTTTT
CDR3: CAISEPTGRDEKLFF

V: TRBV28
D: TRBD1
J: TRBJ2-3
size: .
DNA: TGTGCCAGCAGCCCCGGGACAGCTACAGATACGCAGTATTTT
CDR3: CASSPGTATDTQYF

V: TRBV5-1
D: TRBD1
J: TRBJ1-2
size: .
DNA: TGCGCCAGCAGCCCCGGACAGGGGGCCTTGGGGCCCTATGGCTACACCTTC
CDR3: CASSPGQGALGPYGYTF

V: TRBV4-1
D: .
J: TRBJ1-2
size: .
DNA: TGCGCCAGCAGCCAGATCGGAACAGAAACTAACTATGGCTACACCTTC
CDR3: CASSQIGTETNYGYTF

V: TRBV18
D: TRBD1
J: TRBJ1-3
size: .
DNA: TGTGCCAGCTCACCCTTTGACAGGGTGTCTGGAAACACCATATATTTT
CDR3: CASSPFDRVSGNTIYF

V: TRBV6-5
D: .
J: TRBJ1-1
size: .
DNA: TGTGCCAGCAGTTTGGTGGGGGGGGGACTTAGAGCTTTCTTT
CDR3: CASSLVGGGLRAFF

V: TRBV28
D: TRBD1
J: TRBJ2-7
size: .
DNA: TGTGCCAGCAGCACCCCCGGGACAGGGGGCAACGAGCAGTACTTC
CDR3: CASSTPGTGGNEQYF

V: TRBV9
D: TRBD1
J: TRBJ2-5
size: .
DNA: TGTGCCAGCAGCGTAGGGACAGGGAGGCAAGAGACCCAGTACTTC
CDR3: CASSVGTGRQETQYF

V: TRBV7-2
D: .
J: TRBJ1-6
size: .
DNA: TGTGCCAGCAGCTCGACAAGCTCCTATAATTCACCCCTCCACTTT
CDR3: CASSSTSSYNSPLHF

V: TRBV27
D: .
J: TRBJ1-5
size: few
DNA: TGTGCCAGCAGTCCAGATAATAGCGGCAATCAGCCCCAGCATTTT
CDR3: CASSPDNSGNQPQHF

V: TRBV5-1
D: .
J: TRBJ1-1
size: .
DNA: TGCGCCAGCACCGGGAACACTGAAGCTTTCTTT
CDR3: CASTGNTEAFF

V: TRBV5-6
D: .
J: TRBJ1-4
size: few
DNA: TGTGCCAGCAGCTTGGAAAGGGAGGTGGGTGAAAAACTGTTTTTT
CDR3: CASSLEREVGEKLFF

V: TRBV11-2
D: TRBD2
J: TRBJ2-7
size: .
DNA: TGTGCCAGCAGCTTGACTAGCGGGGGGGCCTCCTCACTCTACGAGCAGTACTTC
CDR3: CASSLTSGGASSLYEQYF

V: TRBV9
D: TRBD2
J: TRBJ2-1
size: .
DNA: TGTGCCAGCAGCGTAAGGGGGACTAGCGGGGGCCCCTACAATGAGCAGTTCTTC
CDR3: CASSVRGTSGGPYNEQFF

V: TRBV18
D: .
J: TRBJ1-5
size: .
DNA: TGTGCCAGCTCACCGGGGGCAGGGCATCAGCCCCAGCATTTT
CDR3: CASSPGAGHQPQHF

V: TRBV15
D: TRBD1
J: TRBJ1-5
size: .
DNA: TGTGCCACCAGCCCTCGACAGGGGGCGGATAGCAATCAGCCCCAGCATTTT
CDR3: CATSPRQGADSNQPQHF

V: TRBV28
D: .
J: TRBJ1-2
size: once
DNA: TGTGCCAGCACCGGGGGGGCATACTATGGCTACACCTTC
CDR3: CASTGGAYYGYTF

V: TRBV19
D: .
J: TRBJ1-1
size: .
DNA: TGTGCCAGTAGTATGGGCAGGGACATGAACACTGAAGCTTTCTTT
CDR3: CASSMGRDMNTEAFF

V: TRBV7-6
D: .
J: TRBJ1-1
size: few
DNA: TGTGCCAGCAGCTTAGAGGGAACGCGGGGACGCAGTACAAGGAACACTGAAGCTTTCTTT
CDR3: CASSLEGTRGRSTRNTEAFF

V: TRBV10-2
D: .
J: TRBJ1-5
size: .
DNA: TGCGCCAGCAGTGAGCCCGGACAGACCTATAGCAATCAGCCCCAGCATTTT
CDR3: CASSEPGQTYSNQPQHF

V: TRBV20-1
D: .
J: TRBJ2-7
size: .
DNA: TGCAGTGCTAGTCGAGAAGAGCAGTACTTC
CDR3: CSASREEQYF

V: TRBV28
D: .
J: TRBJ2-3
size: few
DNA: TGTGCCAGCAGTTTCGACACAACAGATACGCAGTATTTT
CDR3: CASSFDTTDTQYF

V: TRBV6-1
D: .
J: TRBJ1-3
size: .
DNA: TGTGCCAGCAGTGAATGGAGACAGGCCACCTCTGGAAACACCATATATTTT
CDR3: CASSEWRQATSGNTIYF

V: TRBV7-3
D: TRBD2
J: TRBJ2-2
size: .
DNA: TGTGCCAGCAGCTCCACTAGCGGGAACGCCGGGGAGCTGTTTTTT
CDR3: CASSSTSGNAGELFF

V: TRBV19
D: TRBD1
J: TRBJ1-1
size: once
DNA: TGTGCCAGTAGTATCCGGGACAGGGGGCCAACTGAAGCTTTCTTT
CDR3: CASSIRDRGPTEAFF

V: TRBV5-8
D: .
J: TRBJ2-7
size: .
DNA: TGTGCCAGCAGCATACAGGTTACCTACGAGCAGTACTTC
CDR3: CASSIQVTYEQYF

V: TRBV19
D: .
J: TRBJ1-2
size: .
DNA: TGTGCCACCGGTGGTACTAACTATGGCTACACCTTC
CDR3: CATGGTNYGYTF

V: TRBV5-1
D: TRBD1
J: TRBJ2-5
size: .
DNA: TGCGCCAGCAGCTTTCTTCCAGGGGGCGAGGAGACCCAGTACTTC
CDR3: CASSFLPGGEETQYF

V: TRBV7-2
D: .
J: TRBJ1-5
size: .
DNA: TGTGCCAGCAGCTTAGGGGCAGAAAGGTATCAGCCCCAGCATTTT
CDR3: CASSLGAERYQPQHF

V: TRBV7-8
D: .
J: TRBJ2-2
size: once
DNA: TGTGCCAGCAGCCCCTTTGGAGGCACCGGGGAGCTGTTTTTT
CDR3: CASSPFGGTGELFF

V: TRBV9
D: .
J: TRBJ1-2
size: few
DNA: TGTGCCAGCAGCGAGTGGGGCCCCAACTATGGCTACACCTTC
CDR3: CASSEWGPNYGYTF

V: TRBV5-1
D: TRBD1
J: TRBJ1-1
size: .
DNA: TGCGCCAGCGGAGGGACAGGGGAAGGCACTGAAGCTTTCTTT
CDR3: CASGGTGEGTEAFF

V: TRBV7-9
D: TRBD1
J: TRBJ1-1
size: .
DNA: TGTGCCAGCAGCCTTGGGACAGCGAACACTGAAGCTTTCTTT
CDR3: CASSLGTANTEAFF

V: TRBV7-3
D: .
J: TRBJ1-6
size: few
DNA: TGTGCCAGCAGCTCCCCGGGTTCACCCCTCCACTTT
CDR3: CASSSPGSPLHF

V: TRBV5-8
D: TRBD1
J: TRBJ1-4
size: few
DNA: TGTGCCAGCAGCACTGGACAGGGAAGTGAAAAACTGTTTTTT
CDR3: CASSTGQGSEKLFF

V: TRBV11-3
D: .
J: TRBJ1-6
size: .
DNA: TGTGCCAGCAGCTTGAACAGTGATTCACCCCTCCACTTT
CDR3: CASSLNSDSPLHF

V: TRBV28
D: .
J: TRBJ2-7
size: few
DNA: TGTGCCAGCAGTTTGATTGCGGGTAGTGGAACCTACGAGCAGTACTTC
CDR3: CASSLIAGSGTYEQYF

V: TRBV18
D: TRBD2
J: TRBJ2-2
size: .
DNA: TGTGCCAGCTCACCAAGACTAGCGGGACGCACCGGGGAGCTGTTTTTT
CDR3: CASSPRLAGRTGELFF

V: TRBV7-9
D: .
J: TRBJ2-6
size: .
DNA: TGTGCCAGCTTCTCCAGTGTCGCCGGGGCCAACGTCCTGACTTTC
CDR3: CASFSSVAGANVLTF

V: TRBV4-1
D: .
J: TRBJ1-4
size: .
DNA: TGCGCCAGCAGCCAAGAGAGGGCCAGTAATCGTGAAAAACTGTTTTTT
CDR3: CASSQERASNREKLFF

V: TRBV5-6
D: .
J: TRBJ2-1
size: .
DNA: TGTGCCAGCAGCTTGGATGCAGGGGGGTACAATGAGCAGTTCTTC
CDR3: CASSLDAGGYNEQFF

V: TRBV7-9
D: .
J: TRBJ1-1
size: .
DNA: TGTGCCAGCAGCCTATGGGCCACTGAAGCTTTCTTT
CDR3: CASSLWATEAFF

V: TRBV6-5
D: TRBD2
J: TRBJ2-5
size: .
DNA: TGTGCCAGCAGTTACTCATTCATAGCGGGGCAAGAGACCCAGTACTTC
CDR3: CASSYSFIAGQETQYF